The 29 T cell receptor beta chains below come from one sample, sequenced in a study of shared clonotypes between healthy human individuals (dated by TCRdb to 2020 to 2021). CD8 naive samples consisted of CD45RO-negative cells that were positively selected for CCR7, yielding a CD45RA+CCR7+ population without TemRA cells. Library construction relied on the immunoSEQ multiplex PCR assay. Imported from immuneACCESS, the table was reduced by TCRdb to in-frame sequences with V and J called. These copies leave out some clones; in studies compared against another copy, an unresolved V gene accounts for under half, and the cause of the remainder is not known. Across this sample there are some 740,000 clones, with 80% to 95% seen only once. 24% of the sample is in the top ten clones. Sample: naive CD8+ T cells sorted from blood. Sample cell subset or site, as interpreted from the label and publication: CD45RA+CCR7+. The receptor set was obtained from a man aged 30-40 years in good health.

The V gene is TRBV30, the J gene TRBJ1-2; D perhaps matches TRBD1 (5 bases). The CDR3 extends over 13 amino acids. V gave up 0 bases and J gave up 11 bases, with 16 bases separating them. Per germline, CDR1 GTSNPN and CDR2 SVGIG (reference sequence). This CDR3 is CAWSVGVGQRYTF. The CDR3 DNA sequence: TGTGCCTGGAGTGTAGGGGTCGGGCAGCGGTACACCTTC.

This clone was detected only a few times. The V call is TRBV29-1, the J call TRBJ2-7; a weak D match, TRBD1 (6 bases). CDR1 is SQVTM, CDR2 ANQGSEA, per germline. This CDR3 is 13 amino acids long. Deletions cut 6 bases from V and 4 bases from J, with 16 bases between. CDR3 protein: CSVAIQGPYEQYF. The CDR3 nucleotides read TGCAGCGTCGCCATACAGGGACCGTACGAGCAGTACTTC.

This clone was found once. The V gene is TRBV7-9, the J gene TRBJ2-5; 8 positions agree with TRBD2. J gave up 2 bases and V 6 bases, and 8 bases lay outside the gene matches. CDR3 length equals 15 residues. The germline CDR1 and CDR2 sequences are SEHNR and FQNEAQ (reference sequence). CDR3 amino acids: CASSQSGSPQETQYF. The CDR3 DNA sequence: TGTGCCAGCAGTCAAAGCGGGAGCCCTCAAGAGACCCAGTACTTC.

The chain employs TRBV10-3 and TRBJ1-2; D is unclear. V lost 10 bases, J lost 1 base, and 22 bases lay in between. The CDR3 has 16 amino acids. CDR1 is ENHRY, CDR2 SYGVKD, per germline. The CDR3: CAKHNPAAGDNYGYTF. The CDR3 region has the DNA TGTGCCAAGCACAACCCCGCCGCAGGTGATAACTATGGCTACACCTTC.

This chain joins TRBV27 and TRBJ1-5; D call uncertain. Trimming took off 5 bases at V and 0 bases at J, with 8 bases between the two ends. There are 14 residues in the CDR3. Germline CDR1 reads MNHEY; CDR2 reads SMNVEV (reference sequence). The CDR3, as DNA: TGTGCCAGCAGTCAGAAGAATAGCAATCAGCCCCAGCATTTT. Protein: CASSQKNSNQPQHF.

V gene TRBV11-2 combines with J gene TRBJ1-1; possibly TRBD1 for D (5 bases). V lost 5 bases to trimming and J lost 5 bases, with 18 bases between them. Germline CDR1 and CDR2: SGHAT and FQNNGV. There are 15 residues in the CDR3. The CDR3 reads CASSIALKGQTEAFF. Written as DNA, the CDR3 is TGTGCCAGCAGCATAGCGTTGAAGGGGCAGACTGAAGCTTTCTTT. Together with reference TRBV11-2 and TRBJ1-1, the CDR3 gives the full variable domain: EAGVAQSPRYKIIEKRQSVAFWCNPISGHATLYWYQQILGQGPKLLIQFQNNGVVDDSQLPKDRFSAERLKGVDSTLKIQPAKLEDSAVYLCASSIALKGQTEAFFGQGTRLTVV.

This sequence joins TRBV5-4 and TRBJ2-3; 12 bases are shared with TRBD2. J lost 6 bases, V lost 5 bases, and 10 bases had no gene match. Germline CDR1 reads SGHNT; CDR2 reads YYREEE (reference sequence). The CDR3 spans 16 residues. The CDR3 reads CASSLPGLAGGDTQYF. CDR3 bases: TGTGCCAGCAGTTTGCCGGGACTAGCGGGCGGGGATACGCAGTATTTT.

The CDR3 DNA follows: TGTGCCAGTAGTATGGTTGCGGGAGGAGGCGATACGCAGTATTTT. Encoded protein: CASSMVAGGGDTQYF. V usage is TRBV19 and J usage is TRBJ2-3, with TRBD2 matching over 8 bases. The CDR3 sequence is 15 residues long. J lost 6 bases, V lost 3 bases, and 8 bases had no gene match. The germline V gene has CDR1 LNHDA and CDR2 SQIVND (reference sequence). The variable domain in full, with the rest retrieved from reference TRBV19 and TRBJ2-3, is DGGITQSPKYLFRKEGQNVTLSCEQNLNHDAMYWYRQDPGQGLRLIYYSQIVNDFQKGDIAEGYSVSREKKESFPLTVTSAQKNPTAFYLCASSMVAGGGDTQYFGPGTRLTVL.

V is TRBV18 and J is TRBJ2-5; D might be TRBD1 (6 bases). This CDR3 contains 14 residues. Germline-derived CDR1 and CDR2 are KGHSH and LQKENI. The V end lost 2 bases, the J end lost 5 bases, and 12 bases lay between the germline ends. The CDR3 reads CASSPGGWEETQYF. The CDR3 DNA reads as TGTGCCAGCTCACCAGGGGGCTGGGAGGAGACCCAGTACTTC.

The chain joins TRBV9 to TRBJ2-2, with 9 bases identical to TRBD1. V was clipped by 0 bases and J by 6 bases; unmatched bases: 18. Germline V gene sequence: CDR1 SGDLS, CDR2 YYNGEE. The CDR3 totals 20 residues. The CDR3 sequence: CASSVAPQPETGGSSGELFF. The CDR3 DNA reads as TGTGCCAGCAGCGTAGCCCCCCAACCCGAGACAGGGGGTAGTTCCGGGGAGCTGTTTTTT.

This clone occurred a few times. The rearrangement joins TRBV4-3 to TRBJ1-2, with D hard to call. V was clipped by 0 bases and J by 3 bases, with 11 bases between them. The CDR3 consists of 15 residues. The germline CDR1 and CDR2 sequences are LGHNA and YSLEER. In DNA form, the CDR3 reads TGCGCCAGCAGCCAAGATACCCCGGGGTACTATGGCTACACCTTC. It encodes CASSQDTPGYYGYTF.

This clone was observed once. The chain is built from TRBV6-6 and TRBJ2-2; D not certain. Germline values: CDR1 MNHNY, CDR2 SVGAGI (reference sequence). V lost 4 bases and J lost 3, with 3 bases in between. The CDR3 length is 12 residues. The CDR3 is CASSFDTGELFF. CDR3 coding DNA: TGTGCCAGCAGTTTTGACACCGGGGAGCTGTTTTTT.

The rearrangement joins TRBV28 to TRBJ2-1; D may be TRBD2 (5 bases). The V and J ends lost 2 bases and 8 bases respectively, with 31 bases between them. Per the germline V gene, CDR1 is MDHEN and CDR2 is SYDVKM. This CDR3 is built from 20 residues. The CDR3 loop reads CASSLDFTALRARPLYEQFF. CDR3 DNA sequence: TGTGCCAGCAGTTTAGATTTTACCGCTTTGCGGGCCCGGCCCCTCTATGAGCAGTTCTTC.

This chain joins TRBV6-1 and TRBJ2-3; no clear D gene. CDR3 length equals 17 residues. V was shortened by 2 bases and J by 0 bases, with 15 bases between the two germline ends. The V gene's germline CDR1 is MNHNS and CDR2 SASEGT. The CDR3 region has the DNA TGTGCCAGCAGTGAAATACAAGCCCCCTCTAGCACAGATACGCAGTATTTT. Amino acids: CASSEIQAPSSTDTQYF.

The chain uses TRBV15 and TRBJ2-5; D remains unclear. The J call may be wrong; the DNA end is better matched by TRBJ2-7. This CDR3 comprises 14 residues. Per the germline V gene, CDR1 is LNHNV and CDR2 is YYDKDF (reference sequence). Written as DNA, the CDR3 is TGTGCCACCAGCAGTGAAGGCATACCCTACGAGCAGTACTTC. This translates into CATSSEGIPYEQYF.

The rearrangement uses TRBV4-2 and TRBJ2-7; D not certain. The CDR3 is 16 amino acids. Germline V gives CDR1 LGHNA, CDR2 YNFKEQ. The ends were cut back, 0 bases at V and 5 bases at J, with 17 bases in the middle. CDR3 sequence: CASSQDLSRVHDEQYF. In DNA, the CDR3 is TGTGCCAGCAGCCAAGATCTGTCAAGGGTGCATGACGAGCAGTACTTC.

This clone was found a few times. The chain uses TRBV7-6 and TRBJ2-7; D possibly corresponds to TRBD1 (6 bases). The V end was cut by 3 bases, the J end by 2 bases, with 14 bases between. CDR1 SGHVS and CDR2 FNYEAQ come from the germline V gene. The CDR3 runs 15 residues. The CDR3 DNA follows: TGTGCCAGCAGCTTCGCAACAGGGAGAACCTACGAGCAGTACTTC. Translation: CASSFATGRTYEQYF. Combining the CDR3 with reference TRBV7-6 and TRBJ2-7 gives the whole variable domain GAGVSQSPRYKVTKRGQDVALRCDPISGHVSLYWYRQALGQGPEFLTYFNYEAQQDKSGLPNDRFSAERPEGSISTLTIQRTEQRDSAMYRCASSFATGRTYEQYFGPGTRLTVT.

The J gene is TRBJ2-3, the V gene TRBV7-9, with D perhaps matching TRBD2 (6 bases). The CDR3 sequence is 17 residues long. The germline CDR1 and CDR2 sequences are SEHNR and FQNEAQ (reference sequence). V was trimmed by 3 bases and J by 0 bases, leaving 16 bases between them. CDR3 amino acids: CASSFDPTSASTDTQYF. Here the CDR3 DNA reads TGTGCCAGCAGCTTCGACCCGACTAGTGCTAGCACAGATACGCAGTATTTT. The variable domain in full, completed from reference TRBV7-9 and TRBJ2-3, reads DTGVSQNPRHKITKRGQNVTFRCDPISEHNRLYWYRQTLGQGPEFLTYFQNEAQLEKSRLLSDRFSAERPKGSFSTLEIQRTEQGDSAMYLCASSFDPTSASTDTQYFGPGTRLTVL.

This chain joins TRBV5-4 and TRBJ2-7, with D hard to call. The CDR3 length is 15 residues. The germline gives CDR1 SGHNT, CDR2 YYREEE (reference sequence). Trimming took off 5 bases at V and 2 bases at J, with 17 bases between the two ends. The CDR3 here is CASSPETQLAYEQYF. CDR3 nucleotides: TGTGCCAGCAGTCCCGAGACTCAGCTAGCCTACGAGCAGTACTTC.

J is TRBJ2-7 and V is TRBV4-1; 9 bases agree with TRBD2. The CDR3 sequence is 14 residues long. Germline V lookup: CDR1 MGHRA, CDR2 YSYEKL. V was clipped by 4 bases and J by 1 base; unmatched bases: 2. DNA of the CDR3: TGCGCCAGCAGCCGCCTAGCGGGGTCCTACGAGCAGTACTTC. Translating gives CASSRLAGSYEQYF.

The rearrangement joins TRBV9 to TRBJ1-4; D gene unclear. V dropped 4 bases and J dropped 7 bases, with 14 bases sitting between them. CDR1 SGDLS and CDR2 YYNGEE come from the germline V gene. The CDR3 totals 14 residues. CDR3 sequence (DNA): TGTGCCAGCAGCACCGGCGCTCCGGGTGAAAAACTGTTTTTT. Its translation: CASSTGAPGEKLFF.

The V and J genes are TRBV2 and TRBJ2-2; maybe TRBD2 (7 bases). The germline CDR1 and CDR2 sequences are SNHLY and FYNNEI. The CDR3 loop spans 16 amino acids. The V end lost 4 bases, the J end lost 4 bases, and 16 bases lay between the germline ends. The chain's CDR3 is CASSVSGGLGTGELFF. The CDR3 nucleotides read TGTGCCAGCAGTGTTTCCGGGGGGCTGGGCACCGGGGAGCTGTTTTTT.

Regarding this clone: Other DNA variants within this sample encode the same CDR3. This rearrangement joins TRBV7-6 to TRBJ2-7, with 8 nucleotides matching TRBD2. The CDR3 is made up of 15 amino acids. The J segment lost 2 bases and the V segment lost 1 base, leaving 4 bases of the junction unmatched. The V gene's germline CDR1 is SGHVS and CDR2 FNYEAQ. CDR3 protein: CASSLEGSGTYEQYF. The CDR3 region has the DNA TGTGCCAGCAGCTTAGAAGGTAGCGGGACCTACGAGCAGTACTTC.

The chain combines TRBV10-2 with TRBJ2-3; D might be TRBD1 (5 bases). Trimming took off 7 bases at V and 1 base at J, with 9 bases between the two ends. The length of the CDR3 is 13 residues. Germline V gives CDR1 WSHSY, CDR2 SAAADI. CDR3 sequence reads: CASTGAGTDTQYF. In DNA, the CDR3 is TGCGCCAGCACTGGGGCGGGCACAGATACGCAGTATTTT.

This chain joins TRBV11-3 and TRBJ2-7, with 7 bases lining up with TRBD1. The CDR3 runs 14 residues. Unmatched junction bases numbered 10, after V lost 5 bases and J lost 6 bases. Germline V CDR1 and CDR2: SGHNT, YENEEA. The DNA for the CDR3 is TGTGCCAGCAGCCCAAGGACAGGCGACGGCGAGCAGTACTTC. It translates to CASSPRTGDGEQYF.

This chain uses TRBV7-6 with TRBJ2-2, with TRBD2 as a possible D gene (5 bases). Trimming removed 1 base at V and 6 bases at J, with 12 bases between. Germline V lookup: CDR1 SGHVS, CDR2 FNYEAQ. The CDR3 length is 15 residues. DNA for the CDR3: TGTGCCAGCAGCTTAGGTGCGGGTGACGCCGGGGAGCTGTTTTTT. This encodes CASSLGAGDAGELFF. Together with reference TRBV7-6 and TRBJ2-2, the CDR3 gives the full variable domain: GAGVSQSPRYKVTKRGQDVALRCDPISGHVSLYWYRQALGQGPEFLTYFNYEAQQDKSGLPNDRFSAERPEGSISTLTIQRTEQRDSAMYRCASSLGAGDAGELFFGEGSRLTVL.

The chain couples TRBV30 to TRBJ2-7, with a possible D match to TRBD1 (6 bases). V was clipped by 3 bases and J by 4 bases, with 7 bases between them. CDR1 is GTSNPN, CDR2 SVGIG, per germline (reference sequence). The CDR3 sequence is 11 residues long. The CDR3 region is CAWRTGYEQYF. For the CDR3, the DNA is TGTGCCTGGAGGACAGGATACGAGCAGTACTTC.

A note on this clone: Different DNA sequences within this sample yield the same CDR3. The chain couples TRBV27 to TRBJ2-7; 7 bases are shared with TRBD1. The CDR3 sequence is 13 residues long. Germline CDR1 is MNHEY and CDR2 is SMNVEV (reference sequence). V was pared by 5 bases and J by 2 bases, with 3 bases of the junction left unmatched. The CDR3 DNA is TGTGCCAGCAGTCCGACAGGGCCCTACGAGCAGTACTTC. Protein product: CASSPTGPYEQYF.

The V and J genes are TRBV14 and TRBJ2-2, with D perhaps TRBD1 (5 bases). The CDR3 has 17 amino acids. The V end lost 0 bases, the J end lost 0 bases, and 11 bases lay between the germline ends. Germline CDR1 and CDR2: SGHDN and FVKESK. CDR3 sequence reads: CASSQEFVTANTGELFF. The CDR3 DNA follows: TGTGCCAGCAGCCAAGAGTTTGTGACAGCGAACACCGGGGAGCTGTTTTTT.